This T cell receptor (beta chain) was captured by sequencing in a study of cytomegalovirus exposure and HLA in healthy donors. The junction had 16 bases not matched to a gene; V was cut back by 1 base and J by 4 bases. The CDR3 loop spans 18 amino acids. Germline V gene data show CDR1 as SGHNT and CDR2 as YYREEE (reference sequence). PCR amplification relied on 60 Vbeta primers (plus 13 Jbeta primers). Libraries were prepared by immunoSEQ multiplex PCR; TCRdb keeps only in-frame clonotypes and omits some of them. The sample lists roughly 250,000 clones, over 70% occurring once. Study conclusions and caveats: The study flagged around 160 TCR beta chains as cytomegalovirus-associated. Information on immune exposure was restricted to one variable (CMV serostatus).

Note on this clone: Its antigen is still unknown.

This receptor was taken from a girl aged 2 to 10 in good health and CMV-seronegative. This chain connects TRBV5-4 to TRBJ1-2; 7 positions agree with TRBD1. The specimen sequenced was PBMCs. As DNA, the CDR3 is TGTGCCAGCAGCTTGCCGCGTCAGGGGGACCTTCCGCGCTATGGCTACACCTTC. Its protein product is CASSLPRQGDLPRYGYTF.